This T cell receptor beta chain is drawn from a study of control samples from healthy donors and cancer patients. TCRdb's copy holds only in-frame clones and misses some; the assay was immunoSEQ multiplex PCR. Of over 85,000 clones in the sample, more than 80% were seen once. The V end lost 5 bases, the J end lost 5 bases, and 17 bases lay between the germline ends. The CDR3 has 15 residues. Germline CDR1 and CDR2: SGHVS and FQNEAQ. This clonotype was obtained from a woman aged 25 to 39 in good health. Sequencing used blood. The chain carries TRBV7-8 and TRBJ2-3, with a weak D call TRBD2 (7 bases). The CDR3 DNA reads TGTGCCAGCAGCCAAGGGGGGGCCAGGGGAGATACGCAGTATTTT. Translating it yields CASSQGGARGDTQYF.